This T cell receptor (beta chain) originates from a study of T-cell reconstitution after alpha-beta-depleted transplantation in children. The authors prepared the TCRbeta library with unique molecular identifiers. TCRdb reprocessed the PCR reads via MiXCR and lists one record per CDR3 protein. This sample has fewer than 550,000 distinct CDR3 sequences; 9.5% to 12% occur once, and the top ten carry about 14%. The CDR3 runs 15 residues. The V and J ends lost 4 bases and 2 bases respectively, with 15 bases between them. CDR1 MNHEY and CDR2 SVGAGI come from the germline V gene. Sequences were derived from PBMCs, mostly from graft donor cells, sampled 180 days after TCRalphabeta/CD19-depleted stem cell transplant. This sequence was found in a female patient aged 2-10 years who had a stem cell transplant for aplastic anemia, so the T cells may come from the graft donor. The chain has TRBV6-5 and TRBJ2-7; possibly TRBD1 or TRBD2 for D (5 bases each). Here the CDR3 DNA reads TGTGCCAGCAGTTTGGGGCCTACAGCGGCCTACGAGCAGTACTTC. Its protein is CASSLGPTAAYEQYF.